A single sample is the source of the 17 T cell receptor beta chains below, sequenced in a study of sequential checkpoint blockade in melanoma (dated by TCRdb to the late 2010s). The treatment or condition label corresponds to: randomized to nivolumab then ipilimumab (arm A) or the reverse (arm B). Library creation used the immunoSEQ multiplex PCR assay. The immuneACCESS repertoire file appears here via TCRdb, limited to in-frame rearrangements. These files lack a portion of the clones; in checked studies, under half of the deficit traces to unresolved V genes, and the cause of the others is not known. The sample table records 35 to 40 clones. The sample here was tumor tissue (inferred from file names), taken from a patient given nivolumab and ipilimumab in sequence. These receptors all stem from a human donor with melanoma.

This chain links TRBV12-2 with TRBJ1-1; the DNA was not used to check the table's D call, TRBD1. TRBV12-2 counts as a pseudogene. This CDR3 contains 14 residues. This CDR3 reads CASRGQGRNTEAFF. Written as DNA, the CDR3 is TGTGCTAGCCGCGGACAGGGACGGAACACTGAAGCTTTCTTT.

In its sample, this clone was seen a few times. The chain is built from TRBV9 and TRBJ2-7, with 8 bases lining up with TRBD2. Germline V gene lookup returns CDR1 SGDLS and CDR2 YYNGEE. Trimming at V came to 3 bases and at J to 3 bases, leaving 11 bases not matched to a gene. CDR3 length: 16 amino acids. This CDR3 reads CASSEGLETSYYEQYF. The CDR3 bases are TGTGCCAGCAGCGAGGGACTAGAGACCTCTTACTACGAGCAGTACTTC.

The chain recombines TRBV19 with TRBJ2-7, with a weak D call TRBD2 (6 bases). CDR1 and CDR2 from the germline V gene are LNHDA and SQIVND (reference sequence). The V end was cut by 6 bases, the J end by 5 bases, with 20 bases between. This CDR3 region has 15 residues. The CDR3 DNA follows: TGTGCCAGTAGCGCGGGACGGATCACCCTGGACGAGCAGTACTTC. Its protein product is CASSAGRITLDEQYF.

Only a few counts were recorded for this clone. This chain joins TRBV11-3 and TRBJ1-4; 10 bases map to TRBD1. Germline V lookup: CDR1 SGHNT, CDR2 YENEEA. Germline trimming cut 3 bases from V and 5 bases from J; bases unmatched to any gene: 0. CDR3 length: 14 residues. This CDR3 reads CASSLGQGNEKLFF. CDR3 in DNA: TGTGCCAGCAGCTTGGGACAGGGGAATGAAAAACTGTTTTTT.

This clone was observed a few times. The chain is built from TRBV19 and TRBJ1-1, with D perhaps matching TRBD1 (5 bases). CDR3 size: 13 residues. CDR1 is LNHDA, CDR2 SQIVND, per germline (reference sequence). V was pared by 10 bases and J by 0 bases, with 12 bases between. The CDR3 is CATGEVLNTEAFF. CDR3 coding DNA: TGTGCCACGGGGGAGGTATTGAACACTGAAGCTTTCTTT. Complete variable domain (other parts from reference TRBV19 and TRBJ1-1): DGGITQSPKYLFRKEGQNVTLSCEQNLNHDAMYWYRQDPGQGLRLIYYSQIVNDFQKGDIAEGYSVSREKKESFPLTVTSAQKNPTAFYLCATGEVLNTEAFFGQGTRLTVV.

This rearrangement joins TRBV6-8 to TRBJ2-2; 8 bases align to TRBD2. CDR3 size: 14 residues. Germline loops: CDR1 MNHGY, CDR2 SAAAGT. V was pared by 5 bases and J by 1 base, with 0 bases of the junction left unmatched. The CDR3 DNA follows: TGTGCCAGCAGTAGCGGGGGGAACACCGGGGAGCTGTTTTTT. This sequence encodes CASSSGGNTGELFF.

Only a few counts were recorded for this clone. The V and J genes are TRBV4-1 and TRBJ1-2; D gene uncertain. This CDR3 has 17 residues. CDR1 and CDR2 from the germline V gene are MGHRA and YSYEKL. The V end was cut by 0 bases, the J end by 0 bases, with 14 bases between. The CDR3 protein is CASSQDASASPNYGYTF. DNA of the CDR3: TGCGCCAGCAGCCAAGACGCGTCAGCATCTCCTAACTATGGCTACACCTTC.

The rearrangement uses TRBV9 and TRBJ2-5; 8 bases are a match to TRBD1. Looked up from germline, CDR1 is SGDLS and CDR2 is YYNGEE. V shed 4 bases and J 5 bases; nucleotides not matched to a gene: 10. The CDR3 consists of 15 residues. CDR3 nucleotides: TGTGCCAGCAGCTACGACAGGGGAGATTACGAGACCCAGTACTTC. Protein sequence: CASSYDRGDYETQYF.

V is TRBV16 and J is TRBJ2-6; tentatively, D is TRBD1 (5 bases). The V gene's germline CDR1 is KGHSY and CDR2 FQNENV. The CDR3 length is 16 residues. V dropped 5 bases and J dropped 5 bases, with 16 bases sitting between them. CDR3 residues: CASSAVGQSRANVLTF. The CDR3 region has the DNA TGTGCCAGCAGCGCTGTTGGACAAAGTCGGGCCAACGTCCTGACTTTC.

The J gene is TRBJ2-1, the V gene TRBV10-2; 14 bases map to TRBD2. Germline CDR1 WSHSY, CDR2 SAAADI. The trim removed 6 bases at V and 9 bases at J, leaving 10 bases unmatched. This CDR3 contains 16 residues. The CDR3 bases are TGCGCCAGCAGCGGAGGACTAGCGGGGGGTCTTGGTGAGCAGTTCTTC. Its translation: CASSGGLAGGLGEQFF.

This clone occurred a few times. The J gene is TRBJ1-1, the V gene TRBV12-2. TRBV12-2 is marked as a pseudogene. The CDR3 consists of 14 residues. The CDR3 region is CASRLAFDVTEAFF. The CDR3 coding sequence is TGTGCAAGTCGCTTAGCCTTCGACGTTACTGAAGCTTTCTTT.

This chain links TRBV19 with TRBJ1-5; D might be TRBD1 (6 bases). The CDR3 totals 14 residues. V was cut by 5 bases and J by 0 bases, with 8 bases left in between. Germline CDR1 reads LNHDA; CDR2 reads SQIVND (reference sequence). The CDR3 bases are TGTGCCAGTAGTTACAGGGTTAGCAATCAGCCCCAGCATTTT. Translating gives CASSYRVSNQPQHF. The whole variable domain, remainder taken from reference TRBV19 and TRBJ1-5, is DGGITQSPKYLFRKEGQNVTLSCEQNLNHDAMYWYRQDPGQGLRLIYYSQIVNDFQKGDIAEGYSVSREKKESFPLTVTSAQKNPTAFYLCASSYRVSNQPQHFGDGTRLSIL.

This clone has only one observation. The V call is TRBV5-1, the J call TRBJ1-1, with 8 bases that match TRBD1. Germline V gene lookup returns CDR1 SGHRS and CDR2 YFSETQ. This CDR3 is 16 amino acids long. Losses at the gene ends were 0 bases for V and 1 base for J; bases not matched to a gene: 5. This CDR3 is CASSLGPGTGNTEAFF. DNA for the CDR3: TGCGCCAGCAGCTTGGGGCCCGGGACAGGGAACACTGAAGCTTTCTTT. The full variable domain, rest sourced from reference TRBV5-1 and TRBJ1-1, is KAGVTQTPRYLIKTRGQQVTLSCSPISGHRSVSWYQQTPGQGLQFLFEYFSETQRNKGNFPGRFSGRQFSNSRSEMNVSTLELGDSALYLCASSLGPGTGNTEAFFGQGTRLTVV.

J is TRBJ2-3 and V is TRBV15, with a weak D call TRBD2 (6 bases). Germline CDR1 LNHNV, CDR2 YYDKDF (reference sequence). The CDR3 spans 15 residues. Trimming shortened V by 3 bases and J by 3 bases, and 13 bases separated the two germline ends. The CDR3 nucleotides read TGTGCCACCAGCAGCCCGTCGACTAGAACAGATACGCAGTATTTT. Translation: CATSSPSTRTDTQYF.

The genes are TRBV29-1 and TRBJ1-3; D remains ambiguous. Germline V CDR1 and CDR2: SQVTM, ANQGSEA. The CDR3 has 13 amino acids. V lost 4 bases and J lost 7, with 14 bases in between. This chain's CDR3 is CSVVGGTANTIYF. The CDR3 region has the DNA TGCAGCGTTGTCGGAGGTACAGCGAACACCATATATTTT. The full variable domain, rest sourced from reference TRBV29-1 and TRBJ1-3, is SAVISQKPSRDICQRGTSLTIQCQVDSQVTMMFWYRQQPGQSLTLIATANQGSEATYESGFVIDKFPISRPNLTFSTLTVSNMSPEDSSIYLCSVVGGTANTIYFGEGSWLTVV.

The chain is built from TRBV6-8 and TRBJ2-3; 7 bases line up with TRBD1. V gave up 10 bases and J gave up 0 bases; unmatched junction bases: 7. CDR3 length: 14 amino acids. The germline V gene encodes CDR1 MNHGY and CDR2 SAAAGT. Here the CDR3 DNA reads TGTGCCACTGCCGGGACAGCTAGCACAGATACGCAGTATTTT. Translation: CATAGTASTDTQYF.

The CDR3 is CASSLFGQGPHF. CDR3 sequence (DNA): TGTGCCAGCAGTTTATTCGGGCAGGGGCCCCACTTT. This chain uses TRBV28 with TRBJ1-6; possibly TRBD1 for D (6 bases). V was cut by 1 base and J by 18 bases, with 13 bases left in between. The germline V gene encodes CDR1 MDHEN and CDR2 SYDVKM. The CDR3 sequence is 12 residues long.